Listed below are T cell receptor beta chains from one sample, sequenced in a study of lymphopenia after photon versus proton radiotherapy. The data were produced by immunoSEQ multiplex PCR, yet TCRdb's version contains in-frame clones alone and is incomplete. The data hold 6,000 to 8,500 clones, with 85% to 90% observed a single time. This specimen consisted of peripheral blood, obtained from a patient treated with photon-based radiotherapy. The receptors derive from a man between 60 and 75 years old with cholangiocarcinoma. CDR3s include the opening cysteine and the closing phenylalanine or tryptophan. The D gene is left open where the match is weak. Some rows have no size entry. The others give once, few or many, or a class for an expanded clone.

V gene: TRBV6-5; CDR3 length: 14; J gene: TRBJ2-3; clone size: .; D gene: .; CDR3 DNA: TGTGCCAGCAGTCTAGGACTAAGCACAGATACGCAGTATTTT; CDR3 protein: CASSLGLSTDTQYF
V gene: TRBV7-8; CDR3 length: 18; J gene: TRBJ2-3; clone size: .; D gene: TRBD2; CDR3 DNA: TGTGCCAGCAGCTTAGGCTTCCGGGGACTAGCCAGGACAGATACGCAGTATTTT; CDR3 protein: CASSLGFRGLARTDTQYF
V gene: TRBV11-3; CDR3 length: 12; J gene: TRBJ2-5; clone size: .; D gene: .; CDR3 DNA: TGTGCCAGCAGCCGGGCAGAAGAGACCCAGTACTTC; CDR3 protein: CASSRAEETQYF
V gene: TRBV9; CDR3 length: 13; J gene: TRBJ2-2; clone size: .; D gene: .; CDR3 DNA: TGTGCCAGCAGCGTAGTCTTTACCGGGGAGCTGTTTTTT; CDR3 protein: CASSVVFTGELFF
V gene: TRBV11-3; CDR3 length: 14; J gene: TRBJ1-5; clone size: .; D gene: TRBD1; CDR3 DNA: TGTGCCAGCAGCTTAGCAGGGGGAAATCAGCCCCAGCATTTT; CDR3 protein: CASSLAGGNQPQHF
V gene: TRBV28; CDR3 length: 15; J gene: TRBJ2-5; clone size: .; D gene: TRBD2; CDR3 DNA: TGTGCCAGCAGTTCTTTTGCGGGGGGTGGGGAGACCCAGTACTTC; CDR3 protein: CASSSFAGGGETQYF
V gene: TRBV19; CDR3 length: 12; J gene: TRBJ2-5; clone size: .; D gene: .; CDR3 DNA: TGTGCCAGTAGTATAGATCTGGAGACCCAGTACTTC; CDR3 protein: CASSIDLETQYF
V gene: TRBV28; CDR3 length: 17; J gene: TRBJ2-3; clone size: .; D gene: .; CDR3 DNA: TGTGCCAGCAGTTTAGAGTACAGGGATCGATTCACAGATACGCAGTATTTT; CDR3 protein: CASSLEYRDRFTDTQYF
V gene: TRBV2; CDR3 length: 13; J gene: TRBJ1-5; clone size: few; D gene: TRBD1; CDR3 DNA: TGTGCCAGCAGTGGACAGGGTACACAGCCCCAGCATTTT; CDR3 protein: CASSGQGTQPQHF
V gene: TRBV5-1; CDR3 length: 12; J gene: TRBJ2-1; clone size: .; D gene: .; CDR3 DNA: TGCGCCAGCAGCTTTGGTCAGAATGAGCAGTTCTTC; CDR3 protein: CASSFGQNEQFF
V gene: TRBV7-9; CDR3 length: 15; J gene: TRBJ2-3; clone size: once; D gene: .; CDR3 DNA: TGTGCCAGCACCATGCGAACAGGGGAGGAGGATACGCAGTATTTT; CDR3 protein: CASTMRTGEEDTQYF
V gene: TRBV5-1; CDR3 length: 13; J gene: TRBJ2-2; clone size: .; D gene: TRBD1; CDR3 DNA: TGCGCCAGCAGCGGACAGGGCACCGGGGAGCTGTTTTTT; CDR3 protein: CASSGQGTGELFF
V gene: TRBV11-2; CDR3 length: 15; J gene: TRBJ2-3; clone size: .; D gene: .; CDR3 DNA: TGTGCCAGCAGCAACACAGGTCGGGGAACAGATACGCAGTATTTT; CDR3 protein: CASSNTGRGTDTQYF
V gene: TRBV6-1; CDR3 length: 14; J gene: TRBJ1-2; clone size: .; D gene: TRBD1; CDR3 DNA: TGTGCCAGCAGCTTAAGGCAGGGGGCAGTTGGCTACACCTTC; CDR3 protein: CASSLRQGAVGYTF
V gene: TRBV9; CDR3 length: 14; J gene: TRBJ2-2; clone size: .; D gene: .; CDR3 DNA: TGTGCCAGCAGCGTAGACGGGTTCGACCGGGAGCTGTTTTTT; CDR3 protein: CASSVDGFDRELFF
V gene: TRBV25-1; CDR3 length: 15; J gene: TRBJ2-1; clone size: .; D gene: TRBD2; CDR3 DNA: TGTGCCAGCAGTGTGGCGGGAGAGGTTTACAATGAGCAGTTCTTC; CDR3 protein: CASSVAGEVYNEQFF
V gene: TRBV28; CDR3 length: 14; J gene: TRBJ1-6; clone size: .; D gene: TRBD1; CDR3 DNA: TGTGCCAGCAGTTCAGGGGGCGCAAATTCACCCCTCCACTTT; CDR3 protein: CASSSGGANSPLHF
V gene: TRBV25-1; CDR3 length: 12; J gene: TRBJ2-3; clone size: few; D gene: .; CDR3 DNA: TGTGCCAGCAGTGAATTCCGTGATACGCAGTATTTT; CDR3 protein: CASSEFRDTQYF
V gene: TRBV5-1; CDR3 length: 15; J gene: TRBJ2-1; clone size: .; D gene: TRBD1; CDR3 DNA: TGCGCCAGCAGCTTTACTGGGACAGGGCGGGGTGAGCAGTTCTTC; CDR3 protein: CASSFTGTGRGEQFF
V gene: TRBV6-1; CDR3 length: 15; J gene: TRBJ2-3; clone size: .; D gene: .; CDR3 DNA: TGTGCCAGCAGTGAATCGGGCTCTTTAACAGATACGCAGTATTTT; CDR3 protein: CASSESGSLTDTQYF
V gene: TRBV18; CDR3 length: 15; J gene: TRBJ1-1; clone size: .; D gene: .; CDR3 DNA: TGTGCCAGCTCACCATATGGGGGGAGGAACACTGAAGCTTTCTTT; CDR3 protein: CASSPYGGRNTEAFF
V gene: TRBV28; CDR3 length: 14; J gene: TRBJ1-6; clone size: few; D gene: .; CDR3 DNA: TGTGCCAGCACCATAACAGGGAACAATTCACCCCTCCACTTT; CDR3 protein: CASTITGNNSPLHF
V gene: TRBV18; CDR3 length: 19; J gene: TRBJ2-2; clone size: .; D gene: .; CDR3 DNA: TGTGCCAGCTCACTGATGTCTGAGGCCGGACCCATGAACACCGGGGAGCTGTTTTTT; CDR3 protein: CASSLMSEAGPMNTGELFF
V gene: TRBV5-4; CDR3 length: 12; J gene: TRBJ2-7; clone size: .; D gene: .; CDR3 DNA: TGTGCCAGCAGCGCCGACAGTTACGAGCAGTACTTC; CDR3 protein: CASSADSYEQYF
V gene: TRBV7-9; CDR3 length: 14; J gene: TRBJ1-4; clone size: .; D gene: .; CDR3 DNA: TGTGCCAGCAGCTTAGGCGGGACTAATGAAAAACTGTTTTTT; CDR3 protein: CASSLGGTNEKLFF
V gene: TRBV7-8; CDR3 length: 14; J gene: TRBJ1-6; clone size: .; D gene: .; CDR3 DNA: TGTGCCAGCAGCTTAGCAGCAGGGAATTCACCCCTCCACTTT; CDR3 protein: CASSLAAGNSPLHF
V gene: TRBV7-8; CDR3 length: 19; J gene: TRBJ2-3; clone size: .; D gene: .; CDR3 DNA: TGTGCCAGCAGCTTACCCGATACCTTGGCTAGCTACTCAACAGATACGCAGTATTTT; CDR3 protein: CASSLPDTLASYSTDTQYF
V gene: TRBV7-9; CDR3 length: 13; J gene: TRBJ2-3; clone size: .; D gene: .; CDR3 DNA: TGTGCCAGCAGCTTAGGGGGGCACGATACGCAGTATTTT; CDR3 protein: CASSLGGHDTQYF
V gene: TRBV5-1; CDR3 length: 14; J gene: TRBJ1-3; clone size: .; D gene: TRBD1; CDR3 DNA: TGCGCCAGCAGTACAGGGGGGCCTGGAAACACCATATATTTT; CDR3 protein: CASSTGGPGNTIYF
V gene: TRBV28; CDR3 length: 18; J gene: TRBJ2-7; clone size: .; D gene: TRBD1; CDR3 DNA: TGTGCCAGCAGTCTAACCCAATCTCCGGGACAGGCCACCTACGAGCAGTACTTC; CDR3 protein: CASSLTQSPGQATYEQYF
V gene: TRBV23-1; CDR3 length: 19; J gene: TRBJ2-2; clone size: .; D gene: TRBD1; CDR3 DNA: TGCGCCAGCAGTCCCACCCAAGAGACAGGGGGCTTCAGTAGCGGGGAGCTGTTTTTT; CDR3 protein: CASSPTQETGGFSSGELFF
V gene: TRBV19; CDR3 length: 16; J gene: TRBJ1-1; clone size: .; D gene: TRBD1; CDR3 DNA: TGTGCCAGTAGTATCCCGGCGACAGGGTGGTCAACTGAAGCTTTCTTT; CDR3 protein: CASSIPATGWSTEAFF
V gene: TRBV5-1; CDR3 length: 18; J gene: TRBJ1-6; clone size: .; D gene: TRBD1; CDR3 DNA: TGCGCCAGCAGCTTGGAAGGTGCCAGGACAGGGGTGAATTCACCCCTCCACTTT; CDR3 protein: CASSLEGARTGVNSPLHF
V gene: TRBV19; CDR3 length: 15; J gene: TRBJ2-7; clone size: .; D gene: TRBD1; CDR3 DNA: TGTGCCAGTAGTCCACCGGGACAGGGGGCGAACGAGCAGTACTTC; CDR3 protein: CASSPPGQGANEQYF
V gene: TRBV7-8; CDR3 length: 14; J gene: TRBJ2-3; clone size: .; D gene: .; CDR3 DNA: TGTGCCAGCAGCTGGAGACCCCCCACAGATACGCAGTATTTT; CDR3 protein: CASSWRPPTDTQYF
V gene: TRBV4-2; CDR3 length: 17; J gene: TRBJ1-5; clone size: few; D gene: .; CDR3 DNA: TGTGCCAGCAGCGCGAGCTACCGGGACCGCATTTACCAGCCCCAGCATTTT; CDR3 protein: CASSASYRDRIYQPQHF